This T cell receptor beta chain was sequenced in a study of T cells in women clearing cervical HPV infection. Whole-study context: Cases: HPV16-related CIN3 or worse on histology, a couple of invasive cancers.

Method: immunoSEQ multiplex PCR; TCRdb's copy keeps in-frame clones and lacks some. This repertoire comprises about 31,000 clones; its ten largest clones make up roughly 8.4%. CDR3 length equals 14 residues. CDR1 is SGHRS and CDR2 is YFSETQ in the germline V gene. V shed 4 bases and J 4 bases; nucleotides not matched to a gene: 7. Study-wide results and limits: Repertoire richness, not evenness, was significantly elevated in CIN3+ cases versus controls. Effector/memory and HPV-specific T cells were not isolated, and association timing is unknown. Cases and controls were distinguished at AUC about 0.86 by richness and V genes.

Notes on this clone: Antigen specificity is unknown. The sequence runs out 3 residues before the end of the CDR3; the remainder is reconstructed from the germline J gene.

The clonotype was recovered from a woman aged 18-69 years with a cervical HPV16 infection that either progressed to CIN3+ or cleared (not recorded which). This chain uses TRBV5-1 with TRBJ1-1; the match to TRBD1 covers 7 bases. Sequencing used blood buffy coat. CDR3 DNA, as far as it was read: TGCGCCAGCAGCGCGACAGGGTTAAGCACTGAA. It translates to CASSATGLSTE. The whole CDR3 is CASSATGLSTEAFF.